This T cell receptor beta chain was captured in a study of early T cells in non-severe SARS-CoV-2 infection. In the study overall: Chains were not paired, and sequencing was done on bulk RNA from unsorted whole blood. Study conclusions and caveats: The study's VDJdb matching favored anti-spike CD8 responses and missed private and CD4 specificities.

This clonotype has more than one count but fewer than ten. Antigen specificity is unknown. The V gene's germline CDR1 is SGHRS and CDR2 YFSETQ. The CDR3 covers 14 residues. Trimming stripped 0 bases from V and 1 base from J, with 2 bases between. Separate cDNA molecules each had unique molecular identifiers attached to them. TCRdb itself ran the 5' RACE reads through MiXCR, one entry per CDR3 protein. Of 70,000 to 85,000 distinct CDR3 sequences listed, roughly 12% are singletons. The receptor comes from an adult who was a healthcare worker with PCR-confirmed SARS-CoV-2 infection or an uninfected control (not recorded which). Input material: whole blood. The gene calls are TRBV5-1 and TRBJ2-6; D is undetermined. CDR3 amino acids: CASSLESGANVLTF. The CDR3, as DNA: TGCGCCAGCAGCTTGGAATCTGGGGCCAACGTCCTGACTTTC. The full variable domain, in which reference TRBV5-1 and TRBJ2-6 provide the parts outside the CDR3, is KAGVTQTPRYLIKTRGQQVTLSCSPISGHRSVSWYQQTPGQGLQFLFEYFSETQRNKGNFPGRFSGRQFSNSRSEMNVSTLELGDSALYLCASSLESGANVLTFGAGSRLTVL.